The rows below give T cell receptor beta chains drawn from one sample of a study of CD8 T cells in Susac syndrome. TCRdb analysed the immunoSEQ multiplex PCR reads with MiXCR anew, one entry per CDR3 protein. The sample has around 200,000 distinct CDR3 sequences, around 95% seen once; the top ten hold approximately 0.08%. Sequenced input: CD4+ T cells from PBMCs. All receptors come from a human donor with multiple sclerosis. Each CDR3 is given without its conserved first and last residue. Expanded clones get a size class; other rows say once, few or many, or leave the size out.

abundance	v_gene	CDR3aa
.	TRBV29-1	SVEGMGTQY
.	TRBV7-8	ASSLQTGWTEAF
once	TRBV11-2	ASSYVYRGHTEAF
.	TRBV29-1	SVGTGSLTGGYT
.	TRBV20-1	SARTGPGYTEAF
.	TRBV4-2	ASSQEGQGVNIQY
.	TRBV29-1	SALGQGTEAF
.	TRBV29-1	SVEPRLQHNEQF
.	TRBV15	ATSRDSVRYGEKLF
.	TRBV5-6	ASSLGRRETEAF
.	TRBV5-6	ASSPRAQY
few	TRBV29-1	SVTSGTGNTGELF
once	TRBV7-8	ASSEDVHSPLH
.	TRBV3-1	ASSQRREQY
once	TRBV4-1	ASSAGTSGRPRETQY
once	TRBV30	AWSVRSGGHGYT
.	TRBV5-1	ASSSRTGRNTEAF
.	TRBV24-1	ATSAPGQGPREQF
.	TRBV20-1	SARTGGGEKLF
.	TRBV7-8	ASSLALPGQGGDTQY
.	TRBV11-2	ASSSRDRGRWEQY
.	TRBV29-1	SVTQGYSNQPQH
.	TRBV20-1	SAREGWDEQF